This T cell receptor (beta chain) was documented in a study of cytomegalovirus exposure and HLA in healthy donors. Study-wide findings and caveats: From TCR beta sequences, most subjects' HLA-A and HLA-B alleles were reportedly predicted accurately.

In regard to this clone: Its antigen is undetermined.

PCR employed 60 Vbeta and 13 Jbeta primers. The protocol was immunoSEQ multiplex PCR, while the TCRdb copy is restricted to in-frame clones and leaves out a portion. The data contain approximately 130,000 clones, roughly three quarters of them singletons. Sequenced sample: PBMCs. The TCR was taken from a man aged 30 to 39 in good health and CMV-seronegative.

The CDR3 bases are TGCGCCAGCAGTGGTCAGGGTCGTGAAAAACTGTTTTTT. Protein sequence: CASSGQGREKLFF. The chain employs TRBV10-1 and TRBJ1-4, with D possibly being TRBD1 (5 bases). Looked up from germline, CDR1 is WNHNN and CDR2 is SYGVQD (reference sequence). The CDR3 is made up of 13 amino acids. The germline V and J ends were trimmed by 4 bases and 7 bases, with 10 bases remaining between them.